One and the same sample provided the 24 T cell receptor beta chains below, sequenced in a study of PD-L1 blockade in urothelial cancer. TCRdb keeps only in-frame clones here, not all; method: immunoSEQ multiplex PCR. The table lists some 100,000 clones, approximately 91% of them singletons. Sequences were derived from PBMCs, sampled around atezolizumab (anti-PD-L1) treatment. The receptors here all came from a woman over 75 with urothelial cancer.

The chain employs TRBV7-2 and TRBJ2-3, with D hard to call. Germline loops: CDR1 SGHTA, CDR2 FQGNSA. The CDR3 contains 13 residues. Trimming cost V 2 bases and J 7 bases, with 10 bases left between them. CDR3 nucleotides: TGTGCCAGCAGCTTACCTAGTTCATATACGCAGTATTTT. The encoded protein is CASSLPSSYTQYF.

The chain employs TRBV5-1 and TRBJ1-1, with 10 bases lining up with TRBD1. CDR3 length: 17 residues. Germline V gene lookup returns CDR1 SGHRS and CDR2 YFSETQ. The junction had 10 bases not matched to a gene; V was cut back by 4 bases and J by 1 base. Here the CDR3 reads CASSTRTGGMKNTEAFF. In DNA form, the CDR3 reads TGCGCCAGCAGCACCCGGACAGGGGGGATGAAGAACACTGAAGCTTTCTTT.

The chain carries TRBV7-9 and TRBJ1-5, with D possibly being TRBD1 (5 bases). The CDR3 consists of 16 residues. Germline assignment: CDR1 SEHNR and CDR2 FQNEAQ (reference sequence). The V and J ends lost 3 bases and 0 bases respectively, with 12 bases between them. DNA for the CDR3: TGTGCCAGCAGCTTGGGGGGGGGTTCTAGCAATCAGCCCCAGCATTTT. It encodes CASSLGGGSSNQPQHF.

The chain joins TRBV7-8 to TRBJ2-7; 9 bases match TRBD1. Germline CDR1 SGHVS, CDR2 FQNEAQ. With V trimmed by 9 bases and J by 4 bases, 10 bases remained unmatched. The CDR3 is made up of 14 amino acids. The CDR3 loop is CASKLRDRDYEQYF. The CDR3 bases are TGTGCCAGTAAACTCCGGGACAGGGATTACGAGCAGTACTTC.

As for this clone: The sample holds other DNA sequences that translate to the same CDR3. This chain uses TRBV19 with TRBJ2-5; maybe TRBD1 (6 bases). Per germline, CDR1 LNHDA and CDR2 SQIVND (reference sequence). The CDR3 spans 14 residues. V was clipped by 1 base and J by 2 bases, with 8 bases between them. CDR3 in amino acids: CASSIGQGQETQYF. CDR3 sequence (DNA): TGTGCCAGTAGTATAGGGCAGGGGCAAGAGACCCAGTACTTC. Combining the CDR3 with reference TRBV19 and TRBJ2-5 gives the whole variable domain DGGITQSPKYLFRKEGQNVTLSCEQNLNHDAMYWYRQDPGQGLRLIYYSQIVNDFQKGDIAEGYSVSREKKESFPLTVTSAQKNPTAFYLCASSIGQGQETQYFGPGTRLLVL.

The chain has TRBV29-1 and TRBJ1-3, with D possibly matching TRBD1 (5 bases). The CDR3 has 11 residues. The V gene lost 4 bases and the J gene lost 8 bases, with 9 bases spanning the gap. Germline CDR1 is SQVTM and CDR2 is ANQGSEA. The CDR3 nucleotides are TGCAGCGTTGCAGGGTGGGACACCATATATTTT. Its translation is CSVAGWDTIYF.

The rearrangement links TRBV14 to TRBJ2-7, with a weak D call TRBD2 (6 bases). The CDR3 loop spans 14 amino acids. Per germline, CDR1 SGHDN and CDR2 FVKESK. V gave up 5 bases and J gave up 4 bases, with 15 bases separating them. The CDR3 DNA reads as TGTGCCAGCAGCAGAGGGCTGGGGGGTTACGAGCAGTACTTC. It yields the protein CASSRGLGGYEQYF.

V usage is TRBV6-1 and J usage is TRBJ2-7, with D unclear. The CDR3 has 14 amino acids. CDR1 is MNHNS and CDR2 is SASEGT in the germline V gene. Trimming removed 10 bases from V and 0 bases from J, with 16 bases in between. In DNA form, the CDR3 reads TGTGCCACCCCCTCGAGCACAGTCTCCTACGAGCAGTACTTC. Its protein is CATPSSTVSYEQYF.

V and J are TRBV30 and TRBJ2-5; TRBD2 aligns across 11 bases. The length of the CDR3 is 15 residues. Germline CDR1 reads GTSNPN; CDR2 reads SVGIG (reference sequence). V shed 0 bases and J 3 bases; nucleotides not matched to a gene: 3. CDR3 sequence (DNA): TGTGCCTGGAGTGTGGGACTAGCGGAAAAAGAGACCCAGTACTTC. This translates into CAWSVGLAEKETQYF.

In its sample, this clone was seen once. The V gene is TRBV10-1, the J gene TRBJ2-7; possibly TRBD2 for D (6 bases). Per germline, CDR1 WNHNN and CDR2 SYGVQD (reference sequence). This CDR3 has 13 residues. Trimming pared 6 bases from V and 2 bases from J, leaving 11 bases between. CDR3 sequence: CASSREATYEQYF. The CDR3 DNA sequence: TGCGCCAGCAGCAGGGAGGCCACCTACGAGCAGTACTTC.

This rearrangement joins TRBV5-1 to TRBJ2-7, with TRBD1 identical over 7 bases. Germline CDR1 SGHRS, CDR2 YFSETQ. The ends lost 2 bases at V and 3 bases at J; junction bases unmatched: 5. This CDR3 has 14 residues. CDR3 coding DNA: TGCGCCAGCAGCTTCAACGGACAGGTCTACGAGCAGTACTTC. This codes for CASSFNGQVYEQYF.

The CDR3: CASSRTNRGDGYTF. Here the CDR3 DNA reads TGCGCCAGCAGCCGGACGAACAGGGGCGATGGCTACACCTTC. The V and J genes are TRBV5-1 and TRBJ1-2, with 7 bases lining up with TRBD1. Germline V gene data show CDR1 as SGHRS and CDR2 as YFSETQ. V gave up 4 bases and J gave up 6 bases; unmatched junction bases: 9. CDR3 length equals 14 residues. The whole variable domain, remainder taken from reference TRBV5-1 and TRBJ1-2, is KAGVTQTPRYLIKTRGQQVTLSCSPISGHRSVSWYQQTPGQGLQFLFEYFSETQRNKGNFPGRFSGRQFSNSRSEMNVSTLELGDSALYLCASSRTNRGDGYTFGSGTRLTVV.

J is TRBJ2-1 and V is TRBV4-1; TRBD2 agrees at 7 bases. CDR1 MGHRA and CDR2 YSYEKL come from the germline V gene. The CDR3 covers 15 residues. After removal of 6 bases from V and 6 bases from J, the junction contained 11 bases not matched to a gene. CDR3 sequence: CASRTSGGVSNEQFF. Written as DNA, the CDR3 is TGCGCCAGCAGGACCTCGGGGGGAGTTAGCAATGAGCAGTTCTTC.

This clone is a singleton in its sample. The rearrangement uses TRBV5-1 and TRBJ2-1, with TRBD2 identical over 11 bases. The CDR3 extends over 17 amino acids. Germline trimming cut 2 bases from V and 8 bases from J; bases unmatched to any gene: 12. Germline CDR1 reads SGHRS; CDR2 reads YFSETQ. CDR3 sequence (DNA): TGCGCCAGCAGCTTCACGCTAGCGGGAGGTGGGAGGGATGAGCAGTTCTTC. It translates to CASSFTLAGGGRDEQFF.

The rearrangement uses TRBV11-2 and TRBJ2-7; the match to TRBD2 covers 8 bases. Trimming at V came to 1 base and at J to 7 bases, leaving 0 bases not matched to a gene. The CDR3 covers 12 residues. CDR1 and CDR2 (germline): SGHAT, FQNNGV. The CDR3 protein is CASSLVAGEQYF. The CDR3 bases are TGTGCCAGCAGCTTAGTAGCGGGGGAGCAGTACTTC.

The chain joins TRBV27 to TRBJ1-2, with unresolved D. Trimming took off 1 base at V and 0 bases at J, with 9 bases between the two ends. The CDR3 is made up of 15 amino acids. From germline, CDR1 is MNHEY and CDR2 SMNVEV (reference sequence). The CDR3 coding sequence is TGTGCCAGCAGTTTATTGGGGAGTTCTAACTATGGCTACACCTTC. Translating it yields CASSLLGSSNYGYTF.

The rearrangement uses TRBV28 and TRBJ1-5; D unresolved. The V end was cut by 7 bases, the J end by 3 bases, with 7 bases between. The CDR3 consists of 12 residues. CDR1 and CDR2 from the germline V gene are MDHEN and SYDVKM. The CDR3 is CASTLSNQPQHF. In DNA form, the CDR3 reads TGTGCCAGCACCCTATCCAATCAGCCCCAGCATTTT.

The chain is built from TRBV28 and TRBJ2-7; D possibly corresponds to TRBD1 (6 bases). In germline, CDR1 is MDHEN, CDR2 SYDVKM. CDR3 size: 14 residues. Trimming left V 2 bases short and J 4 bases short, with 12 bases between. The CDR3 DNA reads as TGTGCCAGCAGTTTAATCCCAGGGGTGTACGAGCAGTACTTC. This sequence encodes CASSLIPGVYEQYF.

The chain joins TRBV27 to TRBJ2-7; 7 bases align to TRBD1. J lost 7 bases, V lost 3 bases, and 9 bases had no gene match. CDR1 and CDR2 (germline): MNHEY, SMNVEV (reference sequence). The CDR3 spans 14 residues. The CDR3 here is CASSFDRVNGEQYF. The DNA for the CDR3 is TGTGCCAGCAGTTTCGACAGGGTAAACGGGGAGCAGTACTTC.

The V call is TRBV27, the J call TRBJ2-7; possibly TRBD2 for D (6 bases). CDR3 length equals 14 residues. Germline assignment: CDR1 MNHEY and CDR2 SMNVEV (reference sequence). The V and J ends lost 6 bases and 2 bases respectively, with 14 bases between them. CDR3 sequence reads: CASSPYPGAYEQYF. The CDR3 region has the DNA TGTGCCAGCAGCCCGTATCCGGGGGCCTACGAGCAGTACTTC.

This chain uses TRBV18 with TRBJ1-5, with TRBD1 identical over 7 bases. The CDR3 sequence is 17 residues long. J was trimmed by 3 bases and V by 1 base; bases with no gene match: 9. Germline V gene lookup returns CDR1 KGHSH and CDR2 LQKENI. The CDR3 region is CASSPLLTGINNQPQHF. The CDR3 bases are TGTGCCAGCTCACCACTGCTGACAGGGATAAACAATCAGCCCCAGCATTTT. Full variable domain (outside the CDR3, taken from reference TRBV18 and TRBJ1-5): NAGVMQNPRHLVRRRGQEARLRCSPMKGHSHVYWYRQLPEEGLKFMVYLQKENIIDESGMPKERFSAEFPKEGPSILRIQQVVRGDSAAYFCASSPLLTGINNQPQHFGDGTRLSIL.

The chain carries TRBV5-1 and TRBJ2-3, with TRBD2 as a possible D gene (6 bases). The CDR3 length is 15 residues. Germline lookup yields CDR1 SGHRS and CDR2 YFSETQ. V lost 4 bases and J 0 bases, leaving 12 bases between the germline ends. Here the CDR3 reads CASSPSAGSTDTQYF. The DNA for the CDR3 is TGCGCCAGCAGCCCCTCAGCGGGTAGCACAGATACGCAGTATTTT.

The chain has TRBV28 and TRBJ2-2; the match to TRBD1 covers 10 bases. The ends lost 7 bases at V and 5 bases at J; junction bases unmatched: 7. The CDR3 has 15 residues. Germline V lookup: CDR1 MDHEN, CDR2 SYDVKM. The CDR3 DNA reads as TGTGCCAGCAACCGGGACAGGGGAAGAACCGGGGAGCTGTTTTTT. It encodes CASNRDRGRTGELFF.

The count of this clone is one. The chain couples TRBV7-2 to TRBJ2-1; D gene ambiguous. Germline loops: CDR1 SGHTA, CDR2 FQGNSA. The CDR3 totals 14 residues. The ends were cut back, 2 bases at V and 7 bases at J, with 12 bases in the middle. The CDR3 reads CASSLLEIRNEQFF. The DNA of the CDR3 is TGTGCCAGCAGCTTACTAGAAATCCGTAATGAGCAGTTCTTC.